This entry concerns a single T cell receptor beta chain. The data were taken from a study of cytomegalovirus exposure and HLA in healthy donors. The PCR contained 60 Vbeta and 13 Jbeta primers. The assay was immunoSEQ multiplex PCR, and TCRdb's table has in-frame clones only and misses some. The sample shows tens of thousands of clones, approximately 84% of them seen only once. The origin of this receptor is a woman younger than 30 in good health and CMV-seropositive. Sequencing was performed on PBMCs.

The chain's CDR3 is CASGLLHTDTQYF. The CDR3, as DNA: TGTGCCAGTGGACTACTTCACACAGATACGCAGTATTTT. The chain links TRBV19 to TRBJ2-3; D is possibly TRBD2 (6 bases). CDR3 size: 13 residues. CDR1 and CDR2 (germline): LNHDA, SQIVND (reference sequence). V lost 8 bases and J lost 2, with 11 bases in between.